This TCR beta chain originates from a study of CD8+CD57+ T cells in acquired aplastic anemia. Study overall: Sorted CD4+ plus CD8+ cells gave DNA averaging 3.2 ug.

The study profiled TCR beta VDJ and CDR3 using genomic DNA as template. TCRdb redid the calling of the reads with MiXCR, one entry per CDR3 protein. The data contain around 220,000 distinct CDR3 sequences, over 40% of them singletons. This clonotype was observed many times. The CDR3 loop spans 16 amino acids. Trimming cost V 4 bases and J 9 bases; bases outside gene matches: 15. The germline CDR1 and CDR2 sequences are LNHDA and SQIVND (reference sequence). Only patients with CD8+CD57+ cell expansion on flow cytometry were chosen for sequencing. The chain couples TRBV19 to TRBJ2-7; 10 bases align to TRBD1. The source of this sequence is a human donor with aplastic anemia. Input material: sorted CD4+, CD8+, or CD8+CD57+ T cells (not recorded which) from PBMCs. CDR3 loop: CASSSPGTGEAFGQYF. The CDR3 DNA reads TGTGCCAGTAGTAGTCCCGGGACAGGGGAGGCCTTTGGGCAGTACTTC.